This entry features one T cell receptor (beta chain) sequence. Per the germline V gene, CDR1 is MNHNS and CDR2 is SASEGT. The CDR3 is made up of 15 amino acids. The V end lost 1 base, the J end lost 0 bases, and 6 bases lay between the germline ends. This sample is part of a study of blood T cell repertoires in COVID-19. Study-wide context: Samples of COVID-19 (acute and convalescent) were obtained from the United States, Italy and Spain. The analysed material was cDNA or gDNA that came from T cells, B-cell-depleted T cells, or PBMCs.

Methods used by the authors: It was from reference gene primer amplification that nucleated cell counts were estimated. The assay was immunoSEQ multiplex PCR, and TCRdb's table has in-frame clones only and misses some. The DNA gave D and trimming, while V, J and clone size come from that table. The table shows roughly 250,000 clones, with around 83% occurring only once. This TCR came from an elderly woman with acute or convalescent COVID-19. The chain links TRBV6-1 to TRBJ2-2; D is perhaps TRBD2 (6 bases). Sequencing was performed on peripheral blood. Written as DNA, the CDR3 is TGTGCCAGCAGTGAAGGGAGGGCGAACACCGGGGAGCTGTTTTTT. This gives the protein CASSEGRANTGELFF.